The 20 T cell receptor beta chains below come from one sample, sequenced in a study of T cells in Graves' hyperthyroidism and ophthalmopathy. TCR beta CDR3 sequences were amplified from RNA transcripts. First-round RT-PCR targeting the TCR CDR3 was performed with the HTBI primer set. TCRdb re-derived calls from the multiplex PCR reads in MiXCR, one entry per CDR3 protein. The table has approximately 570,000 distinct CDR3 sequences, about 20% seen once. What was sequenced was blood. The receptor source for this set is a middle-aged man with Graves' ophthalmopathy.

The chain links TRBV3-1 to TRBJ2-7; 7 nucleotides line up with TRBD1. The junction had 6 bases not matched to a gene; V was cut back by 3 bases and J by 7 bases. This CDR3 has 13 residues. In germline, CDR1 is LGHDT, CDR2 YNNKEL (reference sequence). The CDR3 sequence is CASSHDRAGEQYF. CDR3 in DNA: TGTGCCAGCAGCCACGACAGGGCCGGAGAGCAGTACTTC.

The rearrangement links TRBV30 to TRBJ1-3, with 7 bases matching TRBD1. Trimming removed 5 bases from V and 2 bases from J; junction bases left unmatched: 3. The CDR3 has 13 residues. Germline CDR1 GTSNPN, CDR2 SVGIG (reference sequence). The CDR3 spells CAWATGTGNTIYF. The CDR3, as DNA: TGTGCCTGGGCGACAGGGACTGGAAACACCATATATTTT.

The chain couples TRBV7-6 to TRBJ1-6; TRBD1 might be the D (5 bases). Looked up from germline, CDR1 is SGHVS and CDR2 is FNYEAQ. V was clipped by 5 bases and J by 7 bases, with 18 bases between them. The CDR3 totals 16 residues. CDR3 in DNA: TGTGCCAGCAGCGCTCAGTCCGGGGGAAAAAATTCACCCCTCCACTTT. It translates to CASSAQSGGKNSPLHF.

The chain carries TRBV29-1 and TRBJ2-1; D uncertain. The CDR3 has 14 amino acids. Germline-derived CDR1 and CDR2 are SQVTM and ANQGSEA. Trimming stripped 6 bases from V and 0 bases from J, with 12 bases between. CDR3 nucleotides: TGCAGCGTCTTATCTTTAGGCTCCTACAATGAGCAGTTCTTC. Protein product: CSVLSLGSYNEQFF.

V gene TRBV6-1 combines with J gene TRBJ2-1, with TRBD2 identical over 9 bases. With V trimmed by 5 bases and J by 8 bases, 13 bases remained unmatched. There are 16 residues in the CDR3. The germline CDR1 and CDR2 sequences are MNHNS and SASEGT. CDR3 region: CASSLSLAGERDEQFF. For the CDR3, the DNA is TGTGCCAGCAGTCTATCTTTAGCGGGGGAGAGGGATGAGCAGTTCTTC.

The chain couples TRBV12-3 or TRBV12-4 to TRBJ2-1; 9 bases fit TRBD1. The CDR3 is made up of 15 amino acids. The trim removed 6 bases at V and 3 bases at J, leaving 6 bases unmatched. The CDR3: CASRFTGGSYNEQFF. The DNA of the CDR3 is TGTGCCAGCAGATTTACAGGGGGCAGCTACAATGAGCAGTTCTTC.

This clonotype was picked up a small number of times. The V and J genes are TRBV7-2 and TRBJ2-3; D perhaps matches TRBD2 (6 bases). The V end lost 5 bases, the J end lost 0 bases, and 12 bases lay between the germline ends. Looked up from germline, CDR1 is SGHTA and CDR2 is FQGNSA. The CDR3 sequence is 15 residues long. The CDR3 nucleotides are TGTGCCAGCAGCCCAGCGGGTACTAGCACAGATACGCAGTATTTT. Protein product: CASSPAGTSTDTQYF. Drawing the rest from reference TRBV7-2 and TRBJ2-3, the complete variable domain is GAGVSQSPSNKVTEKGKDVELRCDPISGHTALYWYRQSLGQGLEFLIYFQGNSAPDKSGLPSDRFSAERTGGSVSTLTIQRTQQEDSAVYLCASSPAGTSTDTQYFGPGTRLTVL.

In its sample, this clonotype was seen many times. The rearrangement uses TRBV7-2 and TRBJ2-7; the D gene is possibly TRBD2 (6 bases). CDR1 and CDR2 (germline): SGHTA, FQGNSA. Trimming removed 3 bases at V and 0 bases at J, with 9 bases between. The CDR3 is 14 residues long. As DNA, the CDR3 is TGTGCCAGCAGCTTCCGGACTACCTCCTACGAGCAGTACTTC. It is translated as CASSFRTTSYEQYF. Using reference TRBV7-2 and TRBJ2-7 for the parts outside the CDR3, the full variable domain is GAGVSQSPSNKVTEKGKDVELRCDPISGHTALYWYRQSLGQGLEFLIYFQGNSAPDKSGLPSDRFSAERTGGSVSTLTIQRTQQEDSAVYLCASSFRTTSYEQYFGPGTRLTVT.

This clonotype was recorded a few times. The rearrangement links TRBV20-1 to TRBJ2-6, with D unclear. CDR3 length equals 12 residues. CDR1 is DFQATT and CDR2 is SNEGSKA in the germline V gene (reference sequence). V dropped 7 bases and J dropped 2 bases, with 6 bases sitting between them. The CDR3 sequence: CSGVAGANVLTF. The DNA of the CDR3 is TGCAGTGGAGTCGCTGGGGCCAACGTCCTGACTTTC.

This clonotype was observed a few times. This chain joins TRBV12-3 or TRBV12-4 and TRBJ1-4, with D unresolved. Trimming removed 5 bases at V and 8 bases at J, with 18 bases between. The CDR3 has 15 amino acids. The CDR3 here is CASSPLRVAGEKLFF. As DNA, the CDR3 is TGTGCCAGCAGTCCCCTTCGGGTAGCGGGGGAAAAACTGTTTTTT.

This clonotype was seen repeatedly, ten times or more. The chain recombines TRBV3-1 with TRBJ2-5; 7 bases are shared with TRBD1. With V trimmed by 4 bases and J by 3 bases, 5 bases remained unmatched. The CDR3 totals 14 residues. Germline V gene data show CDR1 as LGHDT and CDR2 as YNNKEL (reference sequence). The DNA of the CDR3 is TGTGCCAGCAGCCTCCGGGACAGAAAAGAGACCCAGTACTTC. The encoded protein is CASSLRDRKETQYF.

The chain recombines TRBV30 with TRBJ2-1; 10 bases map to TRBD2. Germline lookup yields CDR1 GTSNPN and CDR2 SVGIG (reference sequence). The CDR3 has 13 amino acids. J gave up 6 bases and V 3 bases, and 2 bases lay outside the gene matches. This CDR3 reads CAWRLAGINEQFF. The CDR3 DNA reads TGTGCCTGGAGACTAGCGGGGATCAATGAGCAGTTCTTC.

This clonotype was detected ten times or more. The chain couples TRBV7-2 to TRBJ2-5; TRBD2 matches 8 bases. Germline-derived CDR1 and CDR2 are SGHTA and FQGNSA. Losses at the gene ends were 5 bases for V and 9 bases for J; bases not matched to a gene: 8. This CDR3 spans 13 amino acids. CDR3 loop: CASSPGGGRAQYF. The CDR3 bases are TGTGCCAGCAGCCCGGGGGGGGGTCGGGCCCAGTACTTC.

This clonotype occurred many times. This chain joins TRBV12-3 or TRBV12-4 and TRBJ1-1; 8 bases match TRBD1. The CDR3 is 17 residues long. V trimming: 3 bases; J trimming: 1 base; junction bases outside the gene matches: 10. This CDR3 reads CASSFRTGRTTNTEAFF. As DNA, the CDR3 is TGTGCCAGCAGTTTCCGGACAGGGCGGACGACGAACACTGAAGCTTTCTTT.

This clonotype has more than one count but fewer than ten. V is TRBV28 and J is TRBJ2-7; tentative D call: TRBD2 (5 bases). Germline CDR1 MDHEN, CDR2 SYDVKM. The CDR3 runs to 14 residues. V lost 8 bases, J lost 0 bases, and 14 bases lay in between. The CDR3 DNA reads as TGTGCCAGCCGCCCCGCCGGGAACTCCTACGAGCAGTACTTC. Its translation is CASRPAGNSYEQYF.

In its sample, this clonotype was seen many times. V usage is TRBV18 and J usage is TRBJ2-3; D is uncertain. The CDR3 is made up of 11 amino acids. Germline CDR1 KGHSH, CDR2 LQKENI. Trimming stripped 4 bases from V and 4 bases from J, with 3 bases between. CDR3 bases: TGTGCCAGCTCACGAGCAGATACGCAGTATTTT. This sequence encodes CASSRADTQYF.

J is TRBJ2-3 and V is TRBV10-3, with 8 bases matching TRBD1. Germline CDR1 reads ENHRY; CDR2 reads SYGVKD. The CDR3 sequence is 16 residues long. The V and J ends lost 2 bases and 4 bases, in that order; junction bases with no gene match: 8. The CDR3 DNA is TGTGCCATCAGTGAGAGTGAGACAGGGGATTCAGATACGCAGTATTTT. This translates into CAISESETGDSDTQYF.

This clonotype was observed at least ten times. The rearrangement links TRBV27 to TRBJ1-2; D perhaps matches TRBD1 (6 bases). This CDR3 has 13 residues. Looked up from germline, CDR1 is MNHEY and CDR2 is SMNVEV (reference sequence). V was cut by 5 bases and J by 5 bases, with 12 bases left in between. The CDR3 DNA sequence: TGTGCCAGCAGTCCCGGGACAACATATGGCTACACCTTC. This gives the protein CASSPGTTYGYTF.

This clonotype has a count of ten or more. The chain is built from TRBV28 and TRBJ1-5; TRBD1 matches at 10 bases. The CDR3 loop spans 15 amino acids. The germline V gene encodes CDR1 MDHEN and CDR2 SYDVKM. Trimming removed 5 bases from V and 6 bases from J; junction bases left unmatched: 7. CDR3 coding DNA: TGTGCCAGCAGTCCGACAGGGGGCTTGGGTCAGCCCCAGCATTTT. It specifies CASSPTGGLGQPQHF.

This clonotype was recorded a few times. The rearrangement joins TRBV4-2 to TRBJ1-2; D remains ambiguous. Germline-derived CDR1 and CDR2 are LGHNA and YNFKEQ. The ends were cut back, 7 bases at V and 3 bases at J, with 6 bases in the middle. The CDR3 is 11 residues long. The CDR3 coding sequence is TGTGCCAGCAACAACGACTATGGCTACACCTTC. Protein sequence: CASNNDYGYTF.